Below are 26 T cell receptor beta chains sequenced from a single sample in a study of blood T cell repertoires in COVID-19. Repertoires were generated with immunoSEQ multiplex PCR, while TCRdb's copy carries only in-frame clones and drops some. The sample consists of 60,000 to 75,000 clones, around 90% of them appearing once. Material: peripheral blood. These receptors were taken from a woman aged 80 or over with acute or convalescent COVID-19.

V is TRBV6-5 and J is TRBJ1-2; TRBD1 matches at 7 bases. The CDR3 consists of 13 residues. Germline trimming cut 4 bases from V and 8 bases from J; bases unmatched to any gene: 7. The germline V gene has CDR1 MNHEY and CDR2 SVGAGI. CDR3 DNA: TGTGCCAGCAGTTCCCCGGGACAGATGGGCTACACCTTC. This gives the protein CASSSPGQMGYTF.

V and J are TRBV30 and TRBJ2-5; D is unresolved. The CDR3 consists of 13 residues. Germline CDR1 reads GTSNPN; CDR2 reads SVGIG (reference sequence). The ends were cut back, 4 bases at V and 7 bases at J, with 16 bases in the middle. CDR3 loop: CAWTLSLSGTQYF. The CDR3 DNA is TGTGCCTGGACCCTGTCCCTTTCCGGGACCCAGTACTTC.

This clone has only one observation. The gene calls are TRBV5-4 and TRBJ2-3; no definite D call. Germline-derived CDR1 and CDR2 are SGHNT and YYREEE (reference sequence). Deletions cut 4 bases from V and 3 bases from J, with 12 bases between. The CDR3 extends over 14 amino acids. DNA of the CDR3: TGTGCCAGCAGCCCCGGGTGGATTACAGATACGCAGTATTTT. It is translated as CASSPGWITDTQYF.

The chain has TRBV15 and TRBJ2-5; 10 bases match TRBD1. The length of the CDR3 is 15 residues. V shed 6 bases, J shed 3 bases, and the junction held 7 bases outside the gene matches. The germline V gene encodes CDR1 LNHNV and CDR2 YYDKDF (reference sequence). The CDR3 reads CATRGDRGREETQYF. The CDR3 DNA is TGTGCCACCAGGGGGGACAGGGGCCGGGAAGAGACCCAGTACTTC.

J is TRBJ2-1 and V is TRBV27; D might be TRBD2 (6 bases). The germline CDR1 and CDR2 sequences are MNHEY and SMNVEV (reference sequence). CDR3 length equals 15 residues. The V end lost 7 bases, the J end lost 5 bases, and 18 bases lay between the germline ends. The DNA of the CDR3 is TGTGCCAGCAAACCGGGACCCGGGAGACACAATGAGCAGTTCTTC. It is translated as CASKPGPGRHNEQFF.

A single count supports this clone. The chain links TRBV28 to TRBJ1-2; 7 nucleotides line up with TRBD1. The CDR3 consists of 15 residues. The V gene end was trimmed by 4 bases and the J gene end by 4 bases; junction bases not matched to a gene: 9. The V gene's germline CDR1 is MDHEN and CDR2 SYDVKM. CDR3 nucleotide sequence: TGTGCCAGCAGTTCAAAGGGGGCGGAGGTCTATGGCTACACCTTC. Its translation: CASSSKGAEVYGYTF.

V is TRBV28 and J is TRBJ2-7, with D perhaps matching TRBD2 (6 bases). Trimming took 6 bases from V and 6 from J, leaving 21 bases between them. The CDR3 has 15 amino acids. Germline V CDR1 and CDR2: MDHEN, SYDVKM. The CDR3 DNA reads as TGTGCCAGCAGGGCCCAGGGCAGGCGGGGTGGCGAGCAGTACTTC. It translates to CASRAQGRRGGEQYF.

Comment on this clone: Its ends do not fully match the called genes, so a read error is possible. This chain connects TRBV27 to TRBJ2-2, with 7 bases identical to TRBD1. The CDR3 spans 17 residues. Germline-derived CDR1 and CDR2 are MNHEY and SMNVEV (reference sequence). This CDR3 is CASSLSDGTALGRELFF. CDR3 nucleotides: TGTGCCAGCAGTCTATCCGACGGGACAGCCTTGGGAAGGGAGCTGTTTTTT.

This chain joins TRBV19 and TRBJ1-5, with 9 bases matching TRBD1. This CDR3 is built from 16 residues. The germline CDR1 and CDR2 sequences are LNHDA and SQIVND (reference sequence). Germline trimming cut 3 bases from V and 2 bases from J; bases unmatched to any gene: 5. CDR3 in DNA: TGTGCCAGTAGTATCCAACAGGGGGCTGGCAATCAGCCCCAGCATTTT. Amino acid sequence: CASSIQQGAGNQPQHF.

The rearrangement joins TRBV28 to TRBJ1-5, with 10 bases identical to TRBD1. With V trimmed by 5 bases and J by 3 bases, 4 bases remained unmatched. This CDR3 has 15 residues. Germline CDR1 MDHEN, CDR2 SYDVKM. CDR3 nucleotide sequence: TGTGCCAGCAGTCCGACAGGGGGCTACAATCAGCCCCAGCATTTT. Its protein is CASSPTGGYNQPQHF.

J is TRBJ1-2 and V is TRBV28; 7 nucleotides agree with TRBD1. This CDR3 has 12 residues. Germline V gene lookup returns CDR1 MDHEN and CDR2 SYDVKM. V lost 3 bases, J lost 8 bases, and 3 bases stayed unmatched. CDR3 loop: CASSLTGYGYTF. The CDR3 nucleotides are TGTGCCAGCAGTTTGACAGGGTACGGCTACACCTTC.

V and J are TRBV11-2 and TRBJ2-7; D gene uncertain. Trimming left V 5 bases short and J 3 bases short, with 5 bases between. The CDR3 extends over 11 amino acids. Germline V CDR1 and CDR2: SGHAT, FQNNGV. CDR3 nucleotide sequence: TGTGCCAGCAGCCCATTCTACGAGCAGTACTTC. Translating gives CASSPFYEQYF.

The chain combines TRBV6-4 with TRBJ2-7; TRBD2 matches 11 bases. From germline, CDR1 is MRHNA and CDR2 SNTAGT. This CDR3 comprises 17 residues. The V and J ends lost 8 bases and 5 bases, in that order; junction bases with no gene match: 17. The CDR3 DNA reads as TGTGCCAGCCATCATATCCCTAGACCGGGACTAGCGGACGAGCAGTACTTC. The encoded protein is CASHHIPRPGLADEQYF.

The chain carries TRBV3-1 (or the pseudogene TRBV3-2) and TRBJ2-5; D is perhaps TRBD2 (6 bases). V was shortened by 4 bases and J by 5 bases, with 11 bases between the two germline ends. The CDR3 is made up of 13 amino acids. From germline, CDR1 is LGHDT and CDR2 YNNKEL (reference sequence). The CDR3 bases are TGTGCCAGCAGCCTTTCGGGAGTGGAGACCCAGTACTTC. It translates to CASSLSGVETQYF.

CDR3 bases: TGTGCCTGGAGAGGTTGGGAGTTGGATGGATACGAGCAGTACTTC. This encodes CAWRGWELDGYEQYF. The chain carries TRBV30 and TRBJ2-7, with D maybe TRBD2 (5 bases). This CDR3 has 15 residues. Germline V gene lookup returns CDR1 GTSNPN and CDR2 SVGIG (reference sequence). V was pared by 3 bases and J by 4 bases, with 19 bases between.

V usage is TRBV6-5 and J usage is TRBJ2-7, with 7 bases matching TRBD1. Per the germline V gene, CDR1 is MNHEY and CDR2 is SVGAGI. The CDR3 loop spans 14 amino acids. V trimming: 2 bases; J trimming: 0 bases; junction bases outside the gene matches: 1. CDR3 amino acids: CASSYRDSSYEQYF. For the CDR3, the DNA is TGTGCCAGCAGTTACCGGGACAGCTCCTACGAGCAGTACTTC.

This chain links TRBV5-1 with TRBJ1-2; TRBD1 matches 9 bases. Germline V gene data show CDR1 as SGHRS and CDR2 as YFSETQ. V trimming: 3 bases; J trimming: 5 bases; junction bases outside the gene matches: 8. The CDR3 length is 15 residues. CDR3 amino acids: CASSYGTGTGYGYTF. In DNA form, the CDR3 reads TGCGCCAGCAGCTACGGGACAGGGACAGGGTATGGCTACACCTTC. The full variable domain, rest sourced from reference TRBV5-1 and TRBJ1-2, is KAGVTQTPRYLIKTRGQQVTLSCSPISGHRSVSWYQQTPGQGLQFLFEYFSETQRNKGNFPGRFSGRQFSNSRSEMNVSTLELGDSALYLCASSYGTGTGYGYTFGSGTRLTVV.

This chain joins TRBV11-3 and TRBJ1-3; D may be TRBD1 (6 bases). Germline CDR1 and CDR2: SGHNT and YENEEA. The V gene lost 4 bases and the J gene lost 0 bases, with 13 bases spanning the gap. The CDR3 is made up of 16 amino acids. As DNA, the CDR3 is TGTGCCAGCAGCTCTGGGACATCGGACTCTGGAAACACCATATATTTT. Protein sequence: CASSSGTSDSGNTIYF.

This rearrangement joins TRBV7-9 to TRBJ2-1; TRBD2 matches 15 bases. The V gene's germline CDR1 is SEHNR and CDR2 FQNEAQ (reference sequence). This CDR3 has 14 amino acids. After removal of 4 bases from V and 16 bases from J, the junction contained 8 bases not matched to a gene. The CDR3 sequence: CASSSQGLAGGYFF. In DNA, the CDR3 is TGTGCCAGCAGCTCCCAAGGACTAGCGGGAGGGTATTTCTTC.

The chain combines TRBV28 with TRBJ2-5, with 11 positions matching TRBD1. This CDR3 is built from 16 residues. The germline CDR1 and CDR2 sequences are MDHEN and SYDVKM. V lost 2 bases, J lost 4 bases, and 6 bases stayed unmatched. Here the CDR3 reads CASSLGGTGGLETQYF. The CDR3 DNA is TGTGCCAGCAGTTTAGGAGGGACAGGGGGTTTAGAGACCCAGTACTTC. Looking up the rest from reference TRBV28 and TRBJ2-5 gives the full variable domain: DVKVTQSSRYLVKRTGEKVFLECVQDMDHENMFWYRQDPGLGLRLIYFSYDVKMKEKGDIPEGYSVSREKKERFSLILESASTNQTSMYLCASSLGGTGGLETQYFGPGTRLLVL.

The chain employs TRBV6-6 and TRBJ2-5, with 15 bases that match TRBD2. V shed 5 bases and J 5 bases; nucleotides not matched to a gene: 6. The germline CDR1 and CDR2 sequences are MNHNY and SVGAGI (reference sequence). The CDR3 length is 16 residues. CDR3 sequence: CASSRTSGRGGETQYF. The CDR3, as DNA: TGTGCCAGCAGTCGGACTAGCGGGAGGGGAGGCGAGACCCAGTACTTC.

The rearrangement uses TRBV19 and TRBJ1-5; a possible D gene is TRBD1 (6 bases). CDR1 is LNHDA and CDR2 is SQIVND in the germline V gene (reference sequence). The V gene lost 1 base and the J gene lost 6 bases, with 19 bases spanning the gap. The CDR3 extends over 17 amino acids. The CDR3 DNA sequence: TGTGCCAGTAGTATAGGGACAGCTCCAGGTACCACTCAGCCCCAGCATTTT. Protein sequence: CASSIGTAPGTTQPQHF.

The V call is TRBV20-1, the J call TRBJ1-2; a weak D match, TRBD1 (5 bases). Trimming removed 6 bases from V and 4 bases from J, with 21 bases in between. CDR3 length: 15 residues. Germline V gene lookup returns CDR1 DFQATT and CDR2 SNEGSKA (reference sequence). CDR3 DNA: TGCAGTGCGAGTTCCCTTCTAAGGGGCAGCTATGGCTACACCTTC. Protein product: CSASSLLRGSYGYTF.

The genes are TRBV28 and TRBJ2-7; D may be TRBD2 (6 bases). The V end lost 6 bases, the J end lost 6 bases, and 12 bases lay between the germline ends. The CDR3 consists of 12 residues. Looked up from germline, CDR1 is MDHEN and CDR2 is SYDVKM. The CDR3 is CASRSYGGEQYF. The CDR3 DNA is TGTGCCAGCAGATCCTACGGGGGCGAGCAGTACTTC.

This clone is a singleton in its sample. The chain joins TRBV11-2 to TRBJ1-5; 10 positions match TRBD1. Germline lookup yields CDR1 SGHAT and CDR2 FQNNGV. Trimming cost V 5 bases and J 5 bases; bases outside gene matches: 6. The CDR3 loop spans 15 amino acids. Here the CDR3 DNA reads TGTGCCAGCAGCCCCTCAGACAGGGGGCATCAGCCCCAGCATTTT. Protein sequence: CASSPSDRGHQPQHF.

The chain employs TRBV7-5 and TRBJ2-2; TRBD1, the table's D call, was not compared with the DNA. TRBV7-5 is annotated as a pseudogene. The CDR3 runs 16 residues. The CDR3 coding sequence is TGTGTCAGAAGCCCCCCTGGACAGGGGGCGAGTCGGGGAGCTGTTTTT. This encodes CVRSPPGQGASRGAVF.